This T cell receptor beta chain stems from a study of shared clonotypes between healthy human individuals. Overall study findings and caveats: Shared clonotypes across all four donors exceeded non-shared ones in generation probability.

About this clone: Its antigen remains unidentified.

Clones were sequenced by immunoSEQ multiplex PCR, and TCRdb holds only the in-frame ones, with some missing. The profile shows fewer than 3 million clones, around 90% of them singletons. The receptor was derived from a young man in good health. Some clones in this sample may be carry-over from other donors' samples. The sample comprised naive CD4+ T cells from PBMCs. As for subset: CD45RA+ positively selected.

The CDR3 sequence: CASSLGASNTDTQYF. DNA for the CDR3: TGCGCCAGCAGCTTGGGGGCGAGCAACACAGATACGCAGTATTTT. The J gene is TRBJ2-3, the V gene TRBV5-1; D uncertain. The length of the CDR3 is 15 residues. Trimming took off 0 bases at V and 2 bases at J, with 10 bases between the two ends. Germline assignment: CDR1 SGHRS and CDR2 YFSETQ.